This is a list of T cell receptor beta chains from one sample in a study of a mutant IDH1 vaccine in newly diagnosed glioma. Clones were read by immunoSEQ multiplex PCR, and TCRdb kept only the in-frame ones, dropping some. The sample carries roughly 35,000 clones, about 75% recorded once. The antigens of these receptors remain unknown. The sequences come from PBMCs, collected from a glioma patient whose treatment included an IDH1 peptide vaccine. Receptor source: a man aged 35-49 years with glioma. Both conserved end residues are part of each CDR3. The D gene is left open where the match is weak. Clone sizes are given selectively: once, few, many, or a class where the clone is expanded.

d_call	v_call	cdr3_length	j_call	clone_size	cdr3_nt	cdr3_aa
TRBD1	TRBV11-1	16	TRBJ2-2	-	TGTGCCAGCAGCTTTACAGGGGGAGTTGGCACCGGGGAGCTGTTTTTT	CASSFTGGVGTGELFF
TRBD2	TRBV5-8	18	TRBJ2-5	-	TGTGCCAGCAGCTGGAACCGACTAGCGGGAGGGCCGGGCGAGACCCAGTACTTC	CASSWNRLAGGPGETQYF
-	TRBV15	17	TRBJ2-2	-	TGTGCCACCAGCAGTGGGAGCCGTGCTCTGAACACCGGGGAGCTGTTTTTT	CATSSGSRALNTGELFF
-	TRBV7-9	15	TRBJ1-4	few	TGTGCCAGCAGCCCACTTGAACGCCCGGGTGAAAAACTGTTTTTT	CASSPLERPGEKLFF
TRBD1	TRBV18	18	TRBJ1-2	-	TGTGCCAGCTCACCGACCCCCGGGACAGGGGCAACGGGTTCGGGCTACACCTTC	CASSPTPGTGATGSGYTF
-	TRBV7-2	12	TRBJ2-2	-	TGTGCCAGCAGCCCGCCGGGGGAAAAGCTGTTTTTT	CASSPPGEKLFF
TRBD2	TRBV10-3	17	TRBJ2-7	-	TGTGCCATCAGTGATGAGGGACTAGCGGGAGGATTCTACGAGCAGTACTTC	CAISDEGLAGGFYEQYF
-	TRBV6-1	15	TRBJ2-7	once	TGTGCCAGCAGTGATGTGTGGGAGCTCAGGAACGAGCAGTACTTC	CASSDVWELRNEQYF
-	TRBV6-4	15	TRBJ1-4	-	TGTGCCAGCAGTCCAACCGGCCAAGGTCGGGAAAAACTGTTTTTT	CASSPTGQGREKLFF
-	TRBV6-1	13	TRBJ2-2	-	TGTGCCAGCAGTGATTCCGGGACCGGGGAGCTGTTTTTT	CASSDSGTGELFF
-	TRBV18	13	TRBJ1-1	-	TGTGCCAGCTCACCAGGGCCTAGGAGTGAAGCTTTCTTT	CASSPGPRSEAFF
-	TRBV19	14	TRBJ1-5	-	TGTGCCAGTAGTACAAGGGATGGAGCTCAGCCCCAGCATTTT	CASSTRDGAQPQHF
-	TRBV5-1	17	TRBJ2-5	-	TGCGCCAGCAGCTTGGGGCCCCAGGGTACACCCCAAGAGACCCAGTACTTC	CASSLGPQGTPQETQYF
-	TRBV18	13	TRBJ1-1	medium-sized	TGTGCCAGCTCACCAAATGGTCGGGGTGAAGCTTTCTTT	CASSPNGRGEAFF